The sequence of this T cell receptor beta chain was determined in a study of T cell changes during pregnancy in multiple sclerosis. Trimming left V 0 bases short and J 6 bases short, with 7 bases between. Germline CDR1 reads ENHRY; CDR2 reads SYGVKD. The CDR3 loop spans 13 amino acids. Sequencing used immunoSEQ multiplex PCR; TCRdb keeps in-frame clones, though not all of them. The repertoire has about 42,000 clones, 80% to 85% of them found once; the top ten carry approximately 0.64%. The sample in question was CD4+ T cells from peripheral blood mononuclear cells, obtained before pregnancy. This rearrangement joins TRBV10-3 to TRBJ2-3, with unresolved D. The TCR sequence derives from a female donor with multiple sclerosis, enrolled in a pregnancy study. CDR3 region: CAISESAADTQYF. In DNA, the CDR3 is TGTGCCATCAGTGAGTCGGCGGCGGATACGCAGTATTTT.